Shown below are 30 T cell receptor beta chains from a single sample sequenced in a study of a mutant IDH1 vaccine in newly diagnosed glioma. Specified time point: baseline, week 1 (first vaccination visit). Treatment specified: pre-vaccination baseline after standard-of-care therapy. This table comes from immunoSEQ multiplex PCR, and its TCRdb copy is limited to in-frame clones, with some not included. Among about 21,000 clones, 70% to 90% were seen once, and the ten largest hold approximately 5%. Sequencing used PBMCs, obtained from a glioma patient treated with radiotherapy, temozolomide or both. The receptors were sampled from a man aged 35 to 55 with glioma.

The chain recombines TRBV27 with TRBJ2-2; D gene ambiguous. Germline V CDR1 and CDR2: MNHEY, SMNVEV (reference sequence). Trimming removed 4 bases at V and 4 bases at J, with 10 bases between. The CDR3 covers 14 residues. Here the CDR3 DNA reads TGTGCCAGCAGTTCCCTCTCGTTCACCGGGGAGCTGTTTTTT. Protein sequence: CASSSLSFTGELFF.

V and J are TRBV4-1 and TRBJ1-4, with unresolved D. Trimming took off 0 bases at V and 0 bases at J, with 11 bases between the two ends. The CDR3 runs 17 residues. Germline V CDR1 and CDR2: MGHRA, YSYEKL. This CDR3 reads CASSQEFAGTTNEKLFF. The DNA for the CDR3 is TGCGCCAGCAGCCAAGAGTTCGCGGGGACAACTAATGAAAAACTGTTTTTT.

The rearrangement links TRBV2 to TRBJ1-1, with D perhaps matching TRBD1 (5 bases). The germline V gene encodes CDR1 SNHLY and CDR2 FYNNEI. The CDR3 covers 14 residues. The V gene lost 6 bases and the J gene lost 0 bases, with 11 bases spanning the gap. The CDR3 region is CASRGRIMNTEAFF. The CDR3 DNA reads as TGTGCCAGCAGGGGACGGATAATGAACACTGAAGCTTTCTTT.

The CDR3 loop is CSAAGQGVTEAFF. The CDR3, as DNA: TGCAGCGCTGCTGGACAGGGGGTCACTGAAGCTTTCTTT. The chain carries TRBV29-1 and TRBJ1-1; TRBD1 aligns across 10 bases. The CDR3 length is 13 residues. CDR1 is SQVTM, CDR2 ANQGSEA, per germline. Trimming removed 7 bases from V and 4 bases from J; junction bases left unmatched: 6. The variable domain in full, completed from reference TRBV29-1 and TRBJ1-1, reads SAVISQKPSRDICQRGTSLTIQCQVDSQVTMMFWYRQQPGQSLTLIATANQGSEATYESGFVIDKFPISRPNLTFSTLTVSNMSPEDSSIYLCSAAGQGVTEAFFGQGTRLTVV.

J is TRBJ1-1 and V is TRBV7-9; D uncertain. V was shortened by 1 base and J by 5 bases, with 14 bases between the two germline ends. This CDR3 has 15 amino acids. In germline, CDR1 is SEHNR, CDR2 FQNEAQ (reference sequence). As DNA, the CDR3 is TGTGCCAGCAGCTTAGAAGGGTTGCGAGGAACTGAAGCTTTCTTT. Encoded protein: CASSLEGLRGTEAFF.

This clone was counted a few times. Other DNA sequences in this specimen translate into the identical CDR3. The CDR3 reads CAISESGRDTEAFF. CDR3 nucleotide sequence: TGTGCCATCAGTGAGTCAGGGAGGGACACTGAAGCTTTCTTT. This chain uses TRBV10-3 with TRBJ1-1, with D unresolved. The CDR3 contains 14 residues. V gave up 0 bases and J gave up 3 bases, with 8 bases separating them. The germline gives CDR1 ENHRY, CDR2 SYGVKD.

The chain joins TRBV5-6 to TRBJ1-1, with TRBD1 matching over 9 bases. The CDR3 is made up of 16 amino acids. CDR1 is SGHDT, CDR2 YYEEEE, per germline. Germline trimming cut 4 bases from V and 1 base from J; bases unmatched to any gene: 8. In DNA form, the CDR3 reads TGTGCCAGCAGCAGTACAGGGGGCATAGGGAACACTGAAGCTTTCTTT. It yields the protein CASSSTGGIGNTEAFF. The whole variable domain, filled in from reference TRBV5-6 and TRBJ1-1, reads DAGVTQSPTHLIKTRGQQVTLRCSPKSGHDTVSWYQQALGQGPQFIFQYYEEEERQRGNFPDRFSGHQFPNYSSELNVNALLLGDSALYLCASSSTGGIGNTEAFFGQGTRLTVV.

J is TRBJ1-3 and V is TRBV14; D might be TRBD1 (5 bases). The V end lost 0 bases, the J end lost 4 bases, and 16 bases lay between the germline ends. The CDR3 consists of 17 residues. Germline CDR1 is SGHDN and CDR2 is FVKESK. CDR3 nucleotides: TGTGCCAGCAGCCAAGATCTCACGTTGGGACGGGGAAACACCATATATTTT. Its protein is CASSQDLTLGRGNTIYF.

This chain connects TRBV6-5 to TRBJ1-2; D perhaps matches TRBD1 (6 bases). This CDR3 region has 15 residues. Germline V gene data show CDR1 as MNHEY and CDR2 as SVGAGI. The V end lost 5 bases, the J end lost 5 bases, and 18 bases lay between the germline ends. CDR3 nucleotides: TGTGCCAGCAGTCACCCCGCCGGGACAAAGTATGGCTACACCTTC. Translation: CASSHPAGTKYGYTF.

This clone was observed once. The J gene is TRBJ2-5, the V gene TRBV6-6; TRBD2 matches at 9 bases. Trimming removed 5 bases from V and 5 bases from J; junction bases left unmatched: 9. The germline gives CDR1 MNHNY, CDR2 SVGAGI (reference sequence). This CDR3 has 15 amino acids. The CDR3 nucleotides read TGTGCCAGCAGTGTGGGGCGGGGGGGGAGGGAGACCCAGTACTTC. Protein: CASSVGRGGRETQYF.

This chain connects TRBV25-1 to TRBJ2-3; 7 bases map to TRBD2. J gave up 2 bases and V 3 bases, and 14 bases lay outside the gene matches. Germline V gene lookup returns CDR1 MGHDK and CDR2 SYGVNS. This CDR3 region has 18 residues. The CDR3 sequence is CASSDPGLSSLYTDTQYF. The CDR3 nucleotides are TGTGCCAGCAGTGATCCGGGACTAAGTTCCCTATACACAGATACGCAGTATTTT.

The chain couples TRBV5-1 to TRBJ2-7; D remains ambiguous. Germline CDR1 reads SGHRS; CDR2 reads YFSETQ. The V gene lost 4 bases and the J gene lost 3 bases, with 20 bases spanning the gap. The CDR3 contains 16 residues. The CDR3 DNA follows: TGCGCCAGCAGCCCCGGTCAATCCGGCCCAGGCTACGAGCAGTACGTC. This sequence encodes CASSPGQSGPGYEQYV.

The CDR3 here is CASSEALLEAFF. The CDR3 DNA reads TGTGCCAGCAGTGAAGCCTTGCTTGAAGCTTTCTTT. The chain combines TRBV2 with TRBJ1-1; D is ambiguous. V was clipped by 0 bases and J by 7 bases, with 6 bases between them. This CDR3 has 12 residues. CDR1 SNHLY and CDR2 FYNNEI come from the germline V gene.

V usage is TRBV7-2 and J usage is TRBJ1-5; D remains unclear. The CDR3 extends over 15 amino acids. Germline V gene lookup returns CDR1 SGHTA and CDR2 FQGNSA. V was clipped by 5 bases and J by 7 bases, with 18 bases between them. CDR3 in amino acids: CASSVDATREQPQHF. The CDR3 DNA reads as TGTGCCAGCAGCGTGGACGCGACCAGAGAGCAGCCCCAGCATTTT.

The chain couples TRBV12-1 to TRBJ1-1; the listed D gene, TRBD1, was not tested against the DNA. TRBV12-1 is designated a pseudogene. The CDR3 is 14 residues long. This chain's CDR3 is CASSFRDRNTEAFF. The CDR3 DNA is TGTGCCAGCAGTTTCCGGGACAGGAACACTGAAGCTTTCTTT.

This rearrangement joins TRBV18 to TRBJ1-5; 8 positions agree with TRBD1. This CDR3 is 14 amino acids long. V was pared by 2 bases and J by 7 bases, with 4 bases of the junction left unmatched. Germline lookup yields CDR1 KGHSH and CDR2 LQKENI. The CDR3 DNA reads as TGTGCCAGCTCACCAGACAGGGGTGAACAGCCCCAGCATTTT. This translates into CASSPDRGEQPQHF.

This clone came up a few times. The chain has TRBV30 and TRBJ1-1; possible D gene TRBD1, 5 bases. Germline CDR1 and CDR2: GTSNPN and SVGIG (reference sequence). The CDR3 has 16 amino acids. Trimming shortened V by 4 bases and J by 0 bases, and 18 bases separated the two germline ends. The CDR3 protein is CAWIDSGKGMNTEAFF. The CDR3 DNA follows: TGTGCCTGGATCGACAGCGGGAAAGGGATGAACACTGAAGCTTTCTTT.

The V and J genes are TRBV27 and TRBJ1-6, with D possibly TRBD1 on 5 matching bases. V lost 6 bases and J 6 bases, leaving 15 bases between the germline ends. Germline CDR1 MNHEY, CDR2 SMNVEV (reference sequence). The CDR3 is 15 amino acids. The CDR3 here is CASRPAVGVNSPLHF. CDR3 DNA: TGTGCCAGCAGACCCGCCGTGGGGGTTAATTCACCCCTCCACTTT.

This clone was observed a few times. V and J are TRBV19 and TRBJ1-1; 9 bases line up with TRBD1. The CDR3 runs 17 residues. CDR1 is LNHDA, CDR2 SQIVND, per germline (reference sequence). V gave up 7 bases and J gave up 1 base; unmatched junction bases: 13. The CDR3 coding sequence is TGTGCCAGTACTCCCCCGGGACAGGGATATTGGAACACTGAAGCTTTCTTT. This codes for CASTPPGQGYWNTEAFF.

The V gene is TRBV6-6, the J gene TRBJ2-2, with D hard to call. V was shortened by 4 bases and J by 8 bases, with 5 bases between the two germline ends. Germline loops: CDR1 MNHNY, CDR2 SVGAGI (reference sequence). This CDR3 contains 11 residues. Written as DNA, the CDR3 is TGTGCCAGCAGTTTCGAGGGGGAGCTGTTTTTT. Residues: CASSFEGELFF.

The J gene is TRBJ1-4, the V gene TRBV2; D perhaps matches TRBD1 (5 bases). Germline V gene data show CDR1 as SNHLY and CDR2 as FYNNEI. V lost 4 bases and J 6 bases, leaving 12 bases between the germline ends. CDR3 length: 14 residues. CDR3 residues: CASSGDLGYEKLFF. CDR3 nucleotide sequence: TGTGCCAGCAGTGGGGACCTCGGGTATGAAAAACTGTTTTTT.

The gene calls are TRBV6-6 and TRBJ1-5; the match to TRBD1 covers 10 bases. In germline, CDR1 is MNHNY, CDR2 SVGAGI (reference sequence). The CDR3 has 16 residues. Trimming at V came to 5 bases and at J to 1 base, leaving 5 bases not matched to a gene. DNA of the CDR3: TGTGCCAGCAGTACGAAGGGACAGGGGAGCAATCAGCCCCAGCATTTT. Its translation is CASSTKGQGSNQPQHF.

This chain links TRBV11-2 with TRBJ2-3, with D maybe TRBD2 (5 bases). CDR1 SGHAT and CDR2 FQNNGV come from the germline V gene. The CDR3 is 13 amino acids. V lost 5 bases and J 3 bases, leaving 9 bases between the germline ends. For the CDR3, the DNA is TGTGCCAGCAGCGCCTGGACTACAGATACGCAGTATTTT. Translating it yields CASSAWTTDTQYF.

This clone was observed once. The V and J genes are TRBV5-4 and TRBJ2-1; TRBD2 matches 11 bases. J was trimmed by 1 base and V by 1 base; bases with no gene match: 4. The germline CDR1 and CDR2 sequences are SGHNT and YYREEE (reference sequence). The CDR3 totals 17 residues. The DNA of the CDR3 is TGTGCCAGCAGCTTGAGGACTAGCGGGTTGTCCTACAATGAGCAGTTCTTC. It encodes CASSLRTSGLSYNEQFF.

The J gene is TRBJ1-6, the V gene TRBV5-1, with a tentative D call TRBD1 (5 bases). Germline-derived CDR1 and CDR2 are SGHRS and YFSETQ. The CDR3 totals 15 residues. Trimming pared 1 base from V and 5 bases from J, leaving 10 bases between. CDR3 protein: CASSLSPGDNSPLHF. The DNA for the CDR3 is TGCGCCAGCAGCTTGTCTCCGGGGGATAATTCACCCCTCCACTTT.

This clone qualifies as medium-sized. The rearrangement uses TRBV6-4 and TRBJ2-2, with D unresolved. Germline assignment: CDR1 MRHNA and CDR2 SNTAGT. V shed 0 bases and J shed 4 bases, with 3 bases lying between them. CDR3 length: 13 residues. The CDR3 sequence: CASSDSSTGELFF. The CDR3 nucleotides are TGTGCCAGCAGTGACTCTAGCACCGGGGAGCTGTTTTTT.

The chain links TRBV6-6 to TRBJ1-1; D not resolved. The ends were cut back, 4 bases at V and 0 bases at J, with 6 bases in the middle. Germline V lookup: CDR1 MNHNY, CDR2 SVGAGI (reference sequence). This CDR3 spans 13 amino acids. CDR3 bases: TGTGCCAGCAGTTCGAAGCTGAACACTGAAGCTTTCTTT. Translating gives CASSSKLNTEAFF.

The chain is built from TRBV10-3 and TRBJ1-4; 8 nucleotides align to TRBD1. V lost 3 bases and J lost 5; bases outside the gene matches: 8. The CDR3 sequence is 16 residues long. Germline lookup yields CDR1 ENHRY and CDR2 SYGVKD. Here the CDR3 reads CAISDKGTGVNEKLFF. For the CDR3, the DNA is TGTGCCATCAGTGATAAAGGGACAGGCGTAAATGAAAAACTGTTTTTT.

This sequence joins TRBV30 and TRBJ2-2, with unresolved D. The CDR3 has 14 residues. Germline values: CDR1 GTSNPN, CDR2 SVGIG (reference sequence). V gave up 3 bases and J gave up 1 base, with 9 bases separating them. The CDR3 sequence is CAWRLTRNTGELFF. CDR3 in DNA: TGTGCCTGGAGACTGACACGGAACACCGGGGAGCTGTTTTTT. The full variable domain, in which reference TRBV30 and TRBJ2-2 provide the parts outside the CDR3, is SQTIHQWPATLVQPVGSPLSLECTVEGTSNPNLYWYRQAAGRGLQLLFYSVGIGQISSEVPQNLSASRPQDRQFILSSKKLLLSDSGFYLCAWRLTRNTGELFFGEGSRLTVL.

The chain is built from TRBV7-9 and TRBJ1-4, with D uncertain. There are 15 residues in the CDR3. Germline V gives CDR1 SEHNR, CDR2 FQNEAQ (reference sequence). Trimming cost V 5 bases and J 8 bases, with 18 bases left between them. The CDR3 protein is CASSEVSEVWEKLFF. CDR3 DNA: TGTGCCAGCAGCGAGGTGTCGGAGGTATGGGAAAAACTGTTTTTT.